Included here is one T cell receptor (beta chain) sequence, with context. The identical CDR3 is also encoded by other nucleotide sequences in the sample. The sample belongs to a study of shared clonotypes between healthy human individuals. It was CD45RO-negative cells, positively selected for CCR7, that made up naive CD8 cells, with terminally differentiated effector memory CD45RA+ cells excluded. Data came from immunoSEQ multiplex PCR; TCRdb stores just in-frame clones and leaves some out. The data show just over 2,000,000 clones, about 95% seen once. V gave up 0 bases and J gave up 1 base, with 7 bases separating them. Germline-derived CDR1 and CDR2 are MGHRA and YSYEKL. This CDR3 contains 14 residues.

This chain uses TRBV4-1 with TRBJ2-7; the D gene is possibly TRBD1 (6 bases). The sequenced sample consisted of naive CD8+ T cells sorted from blood. The TCR comes from a man younger than 35 in good health. CDR3 bases: TGCGCCAGCAGCCAAGAAGGGGGTTCCTACGAGCAGTACTTC. Amino acids: CASSQEGGSYEQYF.